This is a list of T cell receptor beta chains from one sample in a study of technical replicates of blood from several donors. The method was immunoSEQ multiplex PCR; TCRdb's version includes in-frame clones alone and lacks a portion of them. The data show just over 95,000 clones, about 95% seen once. The sequenced sample consisted of T cells isolated from PBMCs. These receptors all come from a human donor in good health. Both conserved end residues are part of each CDR3.

TRBV4-3	TRBJ2-3	CASSQSWQSTDTQYF
TRBV5-4	TRBJ1-1	CASSLGRPEYTEAFF
TRBV5-1	TRBJ2-7	CASSPRKTSGKDYEQYF
TRBV27	TRBJ2-7	CASSLGRSYEQYF
TRBV18	TRBJ1-4	CASSPDRDDEKLFF
TRBV9	TRBJ1-3	CASSVGWTNSGNTIYF
TRBV30	TRBJ1-2	CAWADYGYTF
TRBV5-1	TRBJ2-7	CASSLRQSYEQYF
TRBV12-5	TRBJ2-3	CASGLGLAGADTQYF
TRBV9	TRBJ2-5	CASSVEGRVNQETQYF
TRBV18	TRBJ2-7	CASSPKGRGYEQYF
TRBV7-9	TRBJ1-2	CASSLARGADGYTF
TRBV19	TRBJ2-3	CATTNRESLTDTQYF
TRBV6-1	TRBJ2-7	CASSAHREREYEQYF
TRBV7-9	TRBJ2-5	CASSQQREGPLETQYF
TRBV5-1	TRBJ2-1	CASSLGGPYNEQFF
TRBV7-6	TRBJ1-4	CASSLGTATNEKLFF
TRBV30	TRBJ2-7	CAWSVVTGGYEQYF
TRBV28	TRBJ2-2	CASRTGVWPGELFF
TRBV14	TRBJ1-1	CASSLRQGRTEAFF
TRBV5-4	TRBJ1-1	CASSSQYRVSEAFF
TRBV6-5	TRBJ2-7	CASSYSFNEQYF